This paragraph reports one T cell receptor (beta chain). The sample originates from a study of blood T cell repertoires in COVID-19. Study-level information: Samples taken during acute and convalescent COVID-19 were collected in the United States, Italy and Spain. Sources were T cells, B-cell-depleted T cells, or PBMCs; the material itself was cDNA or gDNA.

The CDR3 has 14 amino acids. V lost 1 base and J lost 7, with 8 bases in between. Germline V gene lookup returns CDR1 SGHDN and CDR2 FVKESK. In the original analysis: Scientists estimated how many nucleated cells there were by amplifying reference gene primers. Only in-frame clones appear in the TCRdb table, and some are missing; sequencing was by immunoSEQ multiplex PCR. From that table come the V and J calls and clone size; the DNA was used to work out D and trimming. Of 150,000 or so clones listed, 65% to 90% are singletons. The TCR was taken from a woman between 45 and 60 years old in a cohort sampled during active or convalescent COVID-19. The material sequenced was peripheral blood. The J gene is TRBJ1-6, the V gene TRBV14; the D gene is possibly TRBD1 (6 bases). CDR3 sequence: CASSQGTANSPLHF. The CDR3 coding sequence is TGTGCCAGCAGCCAAGGGACAGCAAATTCACCCCTCCACTTT.